The 22 T cell receptor beta chains listed next were all sequenced from one sample in a study of T cells in tumors after PD-1 blockade. Assay: immunoSEQ multiplex PCR; the TCRdb copy retains only in-frame clones and omits some. The repertoire holds tens of thousands of clones, with approximately 80% as singletons. Here the sequenced sample was PBMCs, taken before anti-PD-1 therapy. Every receptor here comes from a human donor with advanced basal cell or squamous cell carcinoma (not recorded which).

The V gene is TRBV15, the J gene TRBJ1-2, with no clear D. CDR3 length: 15 residues. V was clipped by 5 bases and J by 3 bases, with 16 bases between them. CDR1 LNHNV and CDR2 YYDKDF come from the germline V gene (reference sequence). CDR3 protein: CATSPVLPWDYGYTF. The CDR3 DNA is TGTGCCACCAGCCCCGTTTTACCCTGGGACTATGGCTACACCTTC. Combining the CDR3 with reference TRBV15 and TRBJ1-2 gives the whole variable domain DAMVIQNPRYQVTQFGKPVTLSCSQTLNHNVMYWYQQKSSQAPKLLFHYYDKDFNNEADTPDNFQSRRPNTSFCFLDIRSPGLGDTAMYLCATSPVLPWDYGYTFGSGTRLTVV.

This chain links TRBV9 with TRBJ1-1; maybe TRBD1 (6 bases). CDR3 size: 15 residues. Germline assignment: CDR1 SGDLS and CDR2 YYNGEE. V was pared by 0 bases and J by 0 bases, with 9 bases between. CDR3 bases: TGTGCCAGCAGCGTAGGGACAGACTTGAACACTGAAGCTTTCTTT. The encoded protein is CASSVGTDLNTEAFF.

This chain joins TRBV7-9 and TRBJ2-7; D might be TRBD2 (6 bases). V was clipped by 5 bases and J by 3 bases, with 17 bases between them. Germline loops: CDR1 SEHNR, CDR2 FQNEAQ (reference sequence). This CDR3 region has 15 residues. The CDR3 region is CASSNPQLAHYEQYF. The CDR3, as DNA: TGTGCCAGCAGCAACCCTCAACTAGCTCACTACGAGCAGTACTTC.

The chain joins TRBV12-2 to TRBJ2-3; the table's D gene call, TRBD1, was not cross checked with the DNA. TRBV12-2 is shown as a pseudogene. This CDR3 region has 13 residues. CDR3 DNA: TGTGCAAGTGACAGATCTAGCACAGATACGCAGTATTTT. Encoded protein: CASDRSSTDTQYF.

This clone was counted between two and nine times. The V and J genes are TRBV5-1 and TRBJ1-2; D gene unclear. V lost 2 bases, J lost 7 bases, and 12 bases lay in between. This CDR3 comprises 13 residues. Germline CDR1 reads SGHRS; CDR2 reads YFSETQ. This chain's CDR3 is CASSLEKRAGYTF. CDR3 nucleotide sequence: TGCGCCAGCAGCTTAGAGAAGAGAGCTGGCTACACCTTC.

The chain links TRBV28 to TRBJ1-2, with D perhaps matching TRBD1 (6 bases). Germline CDR1 and CDR2: MDHEN and SYDVKM. The V and J ends lost 6 bases and 8 bases respectively, with 16 bases between them. The CDR3 consists of 13 residues. Here the CDR3 reads CASSSGQRLGYTF. In nucleotides, the CDR3 is TGTGCCAGCAGCTCTGGACAGAGGCTAGGCTACACCTTC.

This clone was seen a handful of times. The rearrangement uses TRBV5-6 and TRBJ2-7; 10 bases are a match to TRBD2. This CDR3 contains 16 residues. The germline CDR1 and CDR2 sequences are SGHDT and YYEEEE. V lost 5 bases and J lost 7; bases outside the gene matches: 15. The CDR3 sequence is CASRKRGASGSLEQYF. CDR3 DNA: TGTGCCAGCAGAAAACGTGGAGCTAGCGGGAGCCTAGAGCAGTACTTC.

The chain links TRBV12-3 or TRBV12-4 to TRBJ2-7; perhaps TRBD2 as D (5 bases). The CDR3 spans 13 residues. Deletions cut 6 bases from V and 6 bases from J, with 15 bases between. The CDR3 DNA sequence: TGTGCCAGCAGCTCGAGCCCACGGGGCGAGCAGTACTTC. Protein sequence: CASSSSPRGEQYF.

The chain carries TRBV7-6 and TRBJ2-1; 8 bases are a match to TRBD2. Germline V gene lookup returns CDR1 SGHVS and CDR2 FNYEAQ. V shed 5 bases and J 0 bases; nucleotides not matched to a gene: 3. This CDR3 region has 15 residues. CDR3 coding DNA: TGTGCCAGCAGCCTTAGCGGGACCTCCTACAATGAGCAGTTCTTC. Residues: CASSLSGTSYNEQFF.

This clone has more than one count but fewer than ten. The gene calls are TRBV5-1 and TRBJ2-7, with 10 bases lining up with TRBD2. Germline CDR1 SGHRS, CDR2 YFSETQ. V shed 4 bases and J 4 bases; nucleotides not matched to a gene: 14. The CDR3 has 17 amino acids. CDR3: CASSPASGGPGGYEQYF. The CDR3 bases are TGCGCCAGCAGCCCGGCTAGCGGGGGTCCGGGTGGATACGAGCAGTACTTC.

This clone came up a few times. This chain uses TRBV7-9 with TRBJ2-1; 10 bases are a match to TRBD2. Unmatched junction bases numbered 14, after V lost 6 bases and J lost 9 bases. Germline CDR1 and CDR2: SEHNR and FQNEAQ (reference sequence). CDR3 length: 16 residues. The CDR3 coding sequence is TGTGCCAGCAGTTCCCCCGGGACTAGCGTTTTGGGTGAGCAGTTCTTC. Translated: CASSSPGTSVLGEQFF.

This sequence joins TRBV7-3 and TRBJ2-3; TRBD1 might be the D (6 bases). V was trimmed by 5 bases and J by 0 bases, leaving 9 bases between them. Germline V lookup: CDR1 SGHTA, CDR2 FQGTGA. The CDR3 extends over 14 amino acids. The CDR3 bases are TGTGCCAGCAGCCCAGGGGCTAGCACAGATACGCAGTATTTT. It encodes CASSPGASTDTQYF.

The chain is built from TRBV5-8 and TRBJ1-5; no reliable D call. V was trimmed by 0 bases and J by 3 bases, leaving 1 base between them. Germline values: CDR1 SGHTS, CDR2 YDEGEE. The CDR3 loop spans 12 amino acids. CDR3 DNA: TGTGCCAGCAGCTTGGCCAATCAGCCCCAGCATTTT. Protein product: CASSLANQPQHF.

The chain joins TRBV7-8 to TRBJ2-1; a weak D match, TRBD1 (6 bases). Germline CDR1 is SGHVS and CDR2 is FQNEAQ. Between the trimmed V and J ends, which lost 4 bases and 5 bases, there was a span of 9 bases. This CDR3 has 13 residues. The CDR3 DNA follows: TGTGCCAGCAGCTCCGGGACAAACAATGAGCAGTTCTTC. Protein: CASSSGTNNEQFF.

The rearrangement uses TRBV28 and TRBJ1-6; D possibly corresponds to TRBD1 (6 bases). The germline V and J ends were trimmed by 6 bases and 0 bases, with 6 bases remaining between them. Germline values: CDR1 MDHEN, CDR2 SYDVKM. CDR3 size: 14 residues. Written as DNA, the CDR3 is TGTGCCAGCAGGGGGGCCTCCTATAATTCACCCCTCCACTTT. Protein sequence: CASRGASYNSPLHF.

The chain links TRBV7-3 to TRBJ1-1; 9 nucleotides line up with TRBD1. The V gene's germline CDR1 is SGHTA and CDR2 FQGTGA. The V and J ends lost 5 bases and 1 base, in that order; junction bases with no gene match: 26. The CDR3 length is 22 residues. In nucleotides, the CDR3 is TGTGCCAGCAGCCCCCAAGGACAGGGGAATCGTATAATGTTCCACAAGAACACTGAAGCTTTCTTT. This translates into CASSPQGQGNRIMFHKNTEAFF.

The V and J genes are TRBV2 and TRBJ1-1, with D perhaps matching TRBD1 (5 bases). The CDR3 loop spans 12 amino acids. Germline V lookup: CDR1 SNHLY, CDR2 FYNNEI. V lost 8 bases to trimming and J lost 11 bases, with 18 bases between them. CDR3 region: CASGGAISWAFF. CDR3 DNA: TGTGCCAGCGGAGGGGCCATCTCGTGGGCTTTCTTT.

The J gene is TRBJ2-2, the V gene TRBV5-1, with D possibly matching TRBD2 (6 bases). Germline-derived CDR1 and CDR2 are SGHRS and YFSETQ. Trimming took 4 bases from V and 4 from J, leaving 17 bases between them. This CDR3 is built from 16 residues. CDR3 protein: CASSIRDSQVTGELFF. CDR3 DNA sequence: TGCGCCAGCAGCATTCGGGACTCCCAAGTCACCGGGGAGCTGTTTTTT.

This clone was detected once. The V and J genes are TRBV18 and TRBJ1-3; 7 bases align to TRBD1. V lost 6 bases, J lost 1 base, and 9 bases stayed unmatched. The CDR3 is 16 residues long. The germline gives CDR1 KGHSH, CDR2 LQKENI. This CDR3 reads CASSLRDRKSGNTIYF. The CDR3 nucleotides read TGTGCCAGCTCCCTGAGGGACAGAAAATCTGGAAACACCATATATTTT.

The V gene is TRBV29-1, the J gene TRBJ2-5; D gene uncertain. The germline V gene has CDR1 SQVTM and CDR2 ANQGSEA. This CDR3 comprises 11 residues. Trimming removed 2 bases from V and 4 bases from J, with 5 bases in between. The CDR3 bases are TGCAGCGTTGAACTAGGAGAGACCCAGTACTTC. Translating gives CSVELGETQYF. Filled out from reference TRBV29-1 and TRBJ2-5, the complete variable domain reads SAVISQKPSRDICQRGTSLTIQCQVDSQVTMMFWYRQQPGQSLTLIATANQGSEATYESGFVIDKFPISRPNLTFSTLTVSNMSPEDSSIYLCSVELGETQYFGPGTRLLVL.

This chain connects TRBV2 to TRBJ2-6, with D perhaps given as TRBD1 or TRBD2 (5 bases each). CDR3 length: 15 amino acids. Germline CDR1 SNHLY, CDR2 FYNNEI. V lost 4 bases to trimming and J lost 0 bases, with 7 bases between them. CDR3 residues: CASSGGRSGANVLTF. The DNA of the CDR3 is TGTGCCAGCAGTGGGGGACGCTCTGGGGCCAACGTCCTGACTTTC.

The chain employs TRBV12-3 or TRBV12-4 and TRBJ1-5; no firm D call. The CDR3 length is 12 residues. V lost 1 base to trimming and J lost 3 bases, with 1 base between them. The CDR3 loop reads CASSLVNQPQHF. In DNA, the CDR3 is TGTGCCAGCAGTTTAGTCAATCAGCCCCAGCATTTT.